The 20 T cell receptor beta chains below come from one sample, sequenced in a study of blood T cell repertoires in COVID-19. The data were produced by immunoSEQ multiplex PCR, yet TCRdb's version contains in-frame clones alone and is incomplete. The table lists around 96,000 clones, 90% to 95% of them singletons. Sequenced sample: peripheral blood. These receptors originate from a human donor with active COVID-19. The donor label of this sample is uncertain.

The rearrangement uses TRBV4-3 and TRBJ1-2, with 8 bases matching TRBD1. CDR3 length equals 13 residues. With 2 bases clipped from V and 6 bases from J, the junction kept 2 bases outside the gene matches. Germline loops: CDR1 LGHNA, CDR2 YSLEER. CDR3 amino acids: CASSQPTGDGYTF. The CDR3 DNA follows: TGCGCCAGCAGCCAACCGACAGGGGATGGCTACACCTTC.

The V gene is TRBV6-5, the J gene TRBJ2-1, with 10 positions matching TRBD1. Germline-derived CDR1 and CDR2 are MNHEY and SVGAGI. The CDR3 contains 14 residues. The trim removed 7 bases at V and 9 bases at J, leaving 9 bases unmatched. CDR3 DNA sequence: TGTGCCAGCACCGCGGCGGGACAGGGGAGTGAGCAGTTCTTC. Protein: CASTAAGQGSEQFF.

This clone was counted only a few times. The rearrangement links TRBV6-6 to TRBJ2-7; 9 bases line up with TRBD1. Germline CDR1 reads MNHNY; CDR2 reads SVGAGI (reference sequence). CDR3 size: 14 residues. V trimming: 7 bases; J trimming: 3 bases; junction bases outside the gene matches: 7. The CDR3 DNA follows: TGTGCCAGCACCGGGAGGACAGGGGACTACGAGCAGTACTTC. Translating gives CASTGRTGDYEQYF.

The CDR3 sequence: CASSSTSGRDQETQYF. CDR3 nucleotide sequence: TGTGCCAGCAGCTCTACTAGCGGGAGAGACCAAGAGACCCAGTACTTC. This sequence joins TRBV27 and TRBJ2-5, with 11 bases lining up with TRBD2. Germline CDR1 and CDR2: MNHEY and SMNVEV (reference sequence). J lost 0 bases, V lost 6 bases, and 6 bases had no gene match. CDR3 size: 16 residues.

The V gene is TRBV7-2, the J gene TRBJ2-3; 7 nucleotides line up with TRBD1. In germline, CDR1 is SGHTA, CDR2 FQGNSA. The CDR3 contains 12 residues. V was clipped by 4 bases and J by 14 bases; unmatched bases: 9. As DNA, the CDR3 is TGTGCCAGCAGCTCTGACAGGGTCGTTCCGTATTTT. This translates into CASSSDRVVPYF.

The genes are TRBV12-3 or TRBV12-4 and TRBJ1-2; D not certain. This CDR3 is built from 11 residues. V was cut by 6 bases and J by 8 bases, with 10 bases left in between. For the CDR3, the DNA is TGTGCCAGCAGCTACCGAGGGGGCTACACCTTC. This codes for CASSYRGGYTF.

This clone was counted a few times. The J gene is TRBJ1-5, the V gene TRBV5-1; no reliable D call. The CDR3 length is 13 residues. Between the trimmed V and J ends, which lost 4 bases and 5 bases, there was a span of 10 bases. The germline CDR1 and CDR2 sequences are SGHRS and YFSETQ. CDR3 loop: CASSPMADQPQHF. The DNA for the CDR3 is TGCGCCAGCAGCCCAATGGCAGATCAGCCCCAGCATTTT.

J is TRBJ2-3 and V is TRBV5-4; D perhaps matches TRBD2 (5 bases). Trimming shortened V by 0 bases and J by 4 bases, and 9 bases separated the two germline ends. The CDR3 is 14 residues long. Per germline, CDR1 SGHNT and CDR2 YYREEE (reference sequence). The CDR3 coding sequence is TGTGCCAGCAGCTTGGTAATCGGGGCAGATACGCAGTATTTT. It encodes CASSLVIGADTQYF.

V and J are TRBV9 and TRBJ2-2; TRBD2 might be the D (7 bases). The CDR3 runs to 15 residues. Trimming removed 4 bases from V and 5 bases from J, with 15 bases in between. From germline, CDR1 is SGDLS and CDR2 YYNGEE. The CDR3: CASSMGRGRTGELFF. In DNA, the CDR3 is TGTGCCAGCAGCATGGGGAGGGGGAGGACCGGGGAGCTGTTTTTT.

The rearrangement joins TRBV6-4 to TRBJ1-2; 9 bases agree with TRBD1. Per the germline V gene, CDR1 is MRHNA and CDR2 is SNTAGT. This CDR3 spans 15 amino acids. The junction had 7 bases not matched to a gene; V was cut back by 6 bases and J by 2 bases. The CDR3 DNA sequence: TGTGCCAGCAGCCCAGGACAGGGGCGGAACTATGGCTACACCTTC. This codes for CASSPGQGRNYGYTF.

The V call is TRBV11-3, the J call TRBJ1-1, with unresolved D. CDR1 is SGHNT and CDR2 is YENEEA in the germline V gene. The CDR3 length is 13 residues. V was cut by 3 bases and J by 0 bases, with 5 bases left in between. As DNA, the CDR3 is TGTGCCAGCAGCTTCCCGGTGAACACTGAAGCTTTCTTT. Protein product: CASSFPVNTEAFF.

This chain joins TRBV2 and TRBJ1-5; D not resolved. The ends were cut back, 6 bases at V and 3 bases at J, with 15 bases in the middle. Germline lookup yields CDR1 SNHLY and CDR2 FYNNEI. There are 15 residues in the CDR3. The CDR3 loop is CASSRETLNNQPQHF. CDR3 nucleotide sequence: TGTGCCAGCAGCCGGGAGACACTCAACAATCAGCCCCAGCATTTT.

This chain joins TRBV7-2 and TRBJ2-3, with 7 positions matching TRBD2. The V segment lost 5 bases and the J segment 4 bases; nucleotides outside the gene matches: 18. Germline assignment: CDR1 SGHTA and CDR2 FQGNSA. This CDR3 is 18 amino acids long. The CDR3 loop reads CASSPNLLATWGADTQYF. For the CDR3, the DNA is TGTGCCAGCAGCCCCAACTTACTAGCGACTTGGGGGGCAGATACGCAGTATTTT. The full variable domain, completed using reference TRBV7-2 and TRBJ2-3, is GAGVSQSPSNKVTEKGKDVELRCDPISGHTALYWYRQSLGQGLEFLIYFQGNSAPDKSGLPSDRFSAERTGGSVSTLTIQRTQQEDSAVYLCASSPNLLATWGADTQYFGPGTRLTVL.

The chain couples TRBV5-1 to TRBJ1-5, with TRBD1 matching over 7 bases. CDR1 is SGHRS and CDR2 is YFSETQ in the germline V gene. The length of the CDR3 is 15 residues. Losses at the gene ends were 4 bases for V and 2 bases for J; bases not matched to a gene: 6. As DNA, the CDR3 is TGCGCCAGCAGCCCGACAGGGCCCGGCAATCAGCCCCAGCATTTT. Translating gives CASSPTGPGNQPQHF.

This clone turned up a few times. This chain connects TRBV2 to TRBJ1-4, with 7 bases that match TRBD1. After removal of 1 base from V and 15 bases from J, the junction contained 8 bases not matched to a gene. The CDR3 sequence is 13 residues long. CDR1 is SNHLY and CDR2 is FYNNEI in the germline V gene. CDR3 DNA sequence: TGTGCCAGCAGTGAAGATTTAGTGGACAGGTTGTTTTTT. It translates to CASSEDLVDRLFF.

A few counts support this clone. The chain uses TRBV19 and TRBJ1-2; D call uncertain. Trimming took 6 bases from V and 5 from J, leaving 16 bases between them. This CDR3 comprises 14 residues. Germline loops: CDR1 LNHDA, CDR2 SQIVND (reference sequence). The CDR3 coding sequence is TGTGCCAGTAGCCAACATCTCCCCAGATATGGCTACACCTTC. Translating it yields CASSQHLPRYGYTF.

The chain combines TRBV10-3 with TRBJ1-6; 9 bases line up with TRBD1. V gave up 10 bases and J gave up 7 bases; unmatched junction bases: 11. Germline V gene lookup returns CDR1 ENHRY and CDR2 SYGVKD. CDR3 size: 15 residues. CDR3 protein: CASRTGTGPNSPLHF. The DNA of the CDR3 is TGTGCCAGCCGGACAGGGACAGGGCCAAATTCACCCCTCCACTTT.

The chain couples TRBV27 to TRBJ2-2; TRBD1 agrees at 7 bases. There are 14 residues in the CDR3. Trimming removed 6 bases from V and 6 bases from J; junction bases left unmatched: 7. The germline CDR1 and CDR2 sequences are MNHEY and SMNVEV (reference sequence). This chain's CDR3 is CASSDGQVAGELFF. CDR3 coding DNA: TGTGCCAGCAGCGATGGACAGGTTGCCGGGGAGCTGTTTTTT.

The rearrangement joins TRBV13 to TRBJ2-7; the match to TRBD2 covers 8 bases. Trimming took 4 bases from V and 1 from J; bases not matched to a gene: 3. The germline CDR1 and CDR2 sequences are PRHDT and FYEKMQ (reference sequence). The CDR3 sequence is 14 residues long. In DNA, the CDR3 is TGTGCCAGCAGCTCCGGGGGGGGGTCCTACGAGCAGTACTTC. This sequence encodes CASSSGGGSYEQYF.

The rearrangement links TRBV6-6 to TRBJ2-7; 9 nucleotides align to TRBD1. Germline assignment: CDR1 MNHNY and CDR2 SVGAGI (reference sequence). The CDR3 contains 15 residues. Trimming took 2 bases from V and 1 from J; bases not matched to a gene: 3. As DNA, the CDR3 is TGTGCCAGCAGTTACGCCGGGACAGGGTCCTACGAGCAGTACTTC. This gives the protein CASSYAGTGSYEQYF.